What follows is one TCR beta chain and its context. No antigen is known for it. The data stem from a study of long-term antiretroviral therapy in people with HIV. General study results and limits: Relative to transplant donor controls, diversity remained lower despite increasing after ART. Clones with expansion before ART led the repertoire at all time points. Participants lacked recorded data on ART adherence, viral resistance or therapy changes.

Researchers report immunoSEQ v3.0 was run at survey level. Sequencing was performed with immunoSEQ multiplex PCR; in TCRdb, only in-frame clones are kept and a portion is missing. Among 21,000 or so clones, around 82% were seen once, and the ten largest hold about 8%. The sequences come from unsorted PBMCs, collected at the start of antiretroviral therapy. This sequence was found in a man in his fifties with HIV.

The chain's CDR3 is CASGEDGGNQPQHF. In DNA, the CDR3 is TGTGCCAGCGGCGAGGACGGCGGCAATCAGCCCCAGCATTTT. The V call is TRBV9, the J call TRBJ1-5, with D unresolved. Germline CDR1 and CDR2: SGDLS and YYNGEE. The CDR3 has 14 residues. Trimming took 7 bases from V and 2 from J, leaving 13 bases between them.